This T cell receptor (beta chain) was captured by sequencing in a study of OX40 agonist ivuxolimab in advanced cancers. Overall study: At 65% to 90% male, the cohort had a mean age of approximately 60 years, ranging from about 23 to 79.

Whole-study findings and limits: CD8+ T cells averaged more expanded clones than CD4+.

Worth noting for this clone: Its antigen is unknown.

Individuals having autoimmune disease history or systemic immunosuppression were not enrolled. Clones were read by immunoSEQ multiplex PCR, and TCRdb kept only the in-frame ones, dropping some. Counted here are fewer than 90,000 clones, about 90% occurring once; the ten biggest clones make up 1.3%. The clonotype was recovered from an adult with an advanced solid tumor such as melanoma, head and neck, liver or kidney cancer. The specimen was CD4+ or CD8+ T cells sorted from blood, collected in a trial of the OX40 agonist ivuxolimab.

The CDR3 loop reads CASSFGGQGGANVLTF. The CDR3 coding sequence is TGCGCCAGCAGCTTCGGCGGGCAAGGGGGGGCCAACGTCCTGACTTTC. The gene calls are TRBV5-1 and TRBJ2-6; tentatively, D is TRBD2 (5 bases). The V and J ends lost 2 bases and 4 bases respectively, with 13 bases between them. The CDR3 is 16 residues long. Germline V gene data show CDR1 as SGHRS and CDR2 as YFSETQ.